Listed here are 11 T cell receptor beta chains from one sample, sequenced in a study of PD-L1 blockade in urothelial cancer. Data came from immunoSEQ multiplex PCR; TCRdb stores just in-frame clones and leaves some out. The sample lists over 100,000 clones, about 91% occurring once. Described time point: peripheral blood 6 weeks after treatment start. The specimen was PBMCs, collected around atezolizumab (anti-PD-L1) treatment. These receptors all come from a man in his 60s with urothelial cancer.

The chain combines TRBV5-6 with TRBJ2-2; 12 bases align to TRBD2. After removal of 1 base from V and 2 bases from J, the junction contained 3 bases not matched to a gene. The CDR3 extends over 17 amino acids. Per germline, CDR1 SGHDT and CDR2 YYEEEE. The CDR3 here is CASSLTSGGTNTGELFF. The CDR3 DNA follows: TGTGCCAGCAGCTTGACTAGCGGGGGGACCAACACCGGGGAGCTGTTTTTT.

This sequence joins TRBV4-2 and TRBJ1-4, with TRBD1 matching 8 bases. Germline lookup yields CDR1 LGHNA and CDR2 YNFKEQ. Losses at the gene ends were 4 bases for V and 5 bases for J; bases not matched to a gene: 3. CDR3 length equals 14 residues. The CDR3 spells CASSRDRMNEKLFF. The DNA of the CDR3 is TGTGCCAGCAGCCGGGACAGGATGAATGAAAAACTGTTTTTT.

The chain has TRBV6-5 and TRBJ1-2; 9 bases agree with TRBD1. Looked up from germline, CDR1 is MNHEY and CDR2 is SVGAGI. The CDR3 runs 14 residues. The V and J ends lost 6 bases and 6 bases, in that order; junction bases with no gene match: 8. CDR3 protein: CASRRLRDRDGYTF. CDR3 in DNA: TGTGCCAGCAGACGGCTACGGGACAGGGATGGCTACACCTTC.

The J gene is TRBJ1-2, the V gene TRBV6-1; 7 bases are a match to TRBD1. This CDR3 is built from 15 residues. The ends lost 8 bases at V and 5 bases at J; junction bases unmatched: 14. CDR1 is MNHNS and CDR2 is SASEGT in the germline V gene. The chain's CDR3 is CASVSGQPTTYGYTF. DNA for the CDR3: TGTGCCAGCGTATCGGGACAGCCTACGACTTATGGCTACACCTTC.

The chain carries TRBV6-1 and TRBJ2-1, with 12 bases lining up with TRBD2. The J segment lost 6 bases and the V segment lost 4 bases, leaving 7 bases of the junction unmatched. Germline lookup yields CDR1 MNHNS and CDR2 SASEGT. CDR3 length: 16 residues. Here the CDR3 DNA reads TGTGCCAGCAGTGGAGCTAGCGGGAGGGCCCTCAATGAGCAGTTCTTC. This encodes CASSGASGRALNEQFF.

J is TRBJ1-6 and V is TRBV7-6; D ambiguous. CDR3 length equals 16 residues. The germline CDR1 and CDR2 sequences are SGHVS and FNYEAQ. Deletions cut 4 bases from V and 0 bases from J, with 10 bases between. The CDR3 region has the DNA TGTGCCAGCAGCTCAACGGGGAGCTCCTATAATTCACCCCTCCACTTT. This sequence encodes CASSSTGSSYNSPLHF.

The rearrangement joins TRBV7-9 to TRBJ2-7; 10 positions agree with TRBD1. V lost 5 bases, J lost 1 base, and 5 bases stayed unmatched. Germline V gene lookup returns CDR1 SEHNR and CDR2 FQNEAQ (reference sequence). The CDR3 loop spans 15 amino acids. The CDR3 protein is CASSRGTGVSYEQYF. The CDR3 region has the DNA TGTGCCAGCAGCCGAGGGACAGGGGTTTCCTACGAGCAGTACTTC.

The chain employs TRBV5-4 and TRBJ2-3; 12 bases are shared with TRBD2. Germline CDR1 is SGHNT and CDR2 is YYREEE (reference sequence). The ends lost 6 bases at V and 2 bases at J; junction bases unmatched: 16. The CDR3 spans 19 residues. The CDR3 protein is CASTWGGLAGGPITDTQYF. The CDR3 DNA is TGTGCCAGCACCTGGGGGGGCCTAGCGGGGGGGCCGATCACAGATACGCAGTATTTT. The whole variable domain, remainder taken from reference TRBV5-4 and TRBJ2-3, is ETGVTQSPTHLIKTRGQQVTLRCSSQSGHNTVSWYQQALGQGPQFIFQYYREEENGRGNFPPRFSGLQFPNYSSELNVNALELDDSALYLCASTWGGLAGGPITDTQYFGPGTRLTVL.

The CDR3 DNA follows: TGTGCCAGCTCACCATCAGGGGGCAGTACAGATACGCAGTATTTT. It codes for CASSPSGGSTDTQYF. The chain uses TRBV18 and TRBJ2-3; 8 bases fit TRBD1. The V and J ends lost 2 bases and 3 bases, in that order; junction bases with no gene match: 4. Germline V gene data show CDR1 as KGHSH and CDR2 as LQKENI. CDR3 size: 15 residues. Full variable domain (outside the CDR3, taken from reference TRBV18 and TRBJ2-3): NAGVMQNPRHLVRRRGQEARLRCSPMKGHSHVYWYRQLPEEGLKFMVYLQKENIIDESGMPKERFSAEFPKEGPSILRIQQVVRGDSAAYFCASSPSGGSTDTQYFGPGTRLTVL.

V gene TRBV5-1 combines with J gene TRBJ2-5; 8 bases are a match to TRBD2. V lost 2 bases and J lost 3; bases outside the gene matches: 0. In germline, CDR1 is SGHRS, CDR2 YFSETQ. The CDR3 runs to 13 residues. The CDR3 DNA follows: TGCGCCAGCAGCTTCGGGGGGGAAGAGACCCAGTACTTC. As protein: CASSFGGEETQYF.

This clone was detected once. The chain employs TRBV7-2 and TRBJ2-7; TRBD2 matches at 11 bases. J was trimmed by 2 bases and V by 4 bases; bases with no gene match: 7. The CDR3 is 16 amino acids. Per the germline V gene, CDR1 is SGHTA and CDR2 is FQGNSA. CDR3 residues: CASSSASSGRTYEQYF. CDR3 sequence (DNA): TGTGCCAGCAGCTCCGCCTCTAGCGGGAGGACCTACGAGCAGTACTTC.